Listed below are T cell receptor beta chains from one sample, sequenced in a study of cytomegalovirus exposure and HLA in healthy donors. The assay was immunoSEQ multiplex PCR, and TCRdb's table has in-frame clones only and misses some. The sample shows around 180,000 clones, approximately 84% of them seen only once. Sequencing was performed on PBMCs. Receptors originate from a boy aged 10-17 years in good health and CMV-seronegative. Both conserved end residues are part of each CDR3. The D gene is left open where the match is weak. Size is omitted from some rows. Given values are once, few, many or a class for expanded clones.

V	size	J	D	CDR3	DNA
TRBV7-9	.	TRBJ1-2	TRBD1	CASSLRQGLPNYGYTF	TGTGCCAGCAGCTTGCGACAGGGCCTACCGAACTATGGCTACACCTTC
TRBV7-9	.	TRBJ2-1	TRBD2	CASSLVLAGEAYNEQFF	TGTGCCAGCAGCTTAGTGCTAGCGGGAGAAGCCTACAATGAGCAGTTCTTC
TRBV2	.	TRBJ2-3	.	CASREERALTDTQYF	TGTGCCAGCAGAGAAGAGCGGGCACTCACAGATACGCAGTATTTT
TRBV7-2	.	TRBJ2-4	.	CASSPRLSQGNIQYF	TGTGCCAGCAGCCCTCGACTGAGCCAAGGAAACATTCAGTACTTC
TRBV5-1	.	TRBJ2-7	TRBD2	CASRKTSGTNTYEQYF	TGCGCCAGCAGAAAAACTAGCGGGACAAATACCTACGAGCAGTACTTC
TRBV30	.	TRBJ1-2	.	CAWSVGGGGYTF	TGTGCCTGGAGTGTTGGCGGGGGCGGCTACACCTTC
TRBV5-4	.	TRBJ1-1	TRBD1	CASSLGTGEIWNTEAFF	TGTGCCAGCAGCCTAGGGACAGGGGAGATTTGGAACACTGAAGCTTTCTTT
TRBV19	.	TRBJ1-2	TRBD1	CASSMSERTGVNGYTF	TGTGCCAGTAGTATGTCTGAGCGGACAGGGGTAAATGGCTACACCTTC
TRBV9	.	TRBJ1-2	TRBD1	CASSAGQAGRGYTF	TGTGCCAGCAGCGCGGGACAGGCCGGGAGGGGCTACACCTTC
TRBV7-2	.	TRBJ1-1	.	CASSFIGSSNEAFF	TGTGCCAGCAGCTTTATCGGGTCCTCTAATGAAGCTTTCTTT
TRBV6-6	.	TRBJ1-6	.	CASSFGASFVDSPLHF	TGTGCCAGCAGTTTTGGGGCAAGTTTTGTGGATTCACCCCTCCACTTT
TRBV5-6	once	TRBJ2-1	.	CASSLGSSGDEQFF	TGTGCCAGCAGCTTGGGAAGTTCCGGGGATGAGCAGTTCTTC
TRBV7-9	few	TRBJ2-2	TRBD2	CSSSLVAGVNTGELFF	TGTTCCAGCAGCTTAGTAGCGGGGGTCAACACCGGGGAGCTGTTTTTT
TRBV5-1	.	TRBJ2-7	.	CASSLGQRRPYEQYF	TGCGCCAGCAGCCTAGGACAGCGAAGACCCTACGAGCAGTACTTC
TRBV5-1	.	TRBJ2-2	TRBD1	CASSGWTGETGELFF	TGCGCCAGCAGCGGCTGGACAGGGGAGACCGGGGAGCTGTTTTTT
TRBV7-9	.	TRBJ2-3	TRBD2	CASSSGLAGGHTDTQYF	TGTGCCAGCAGTTCCGGACTAGCGGGTGGGCACACCGATACGCAGTATTTT
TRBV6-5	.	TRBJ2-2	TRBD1	CASSRTGNTGELFF	TGTGCCAGCTCCCGGACAGGGAACACCGGGGAGCTGTTTTTT
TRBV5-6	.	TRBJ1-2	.	CASSSSGYGYTF	TGTGCCAGCAGCTCCTCAGGGTATGGCTACACCTTC
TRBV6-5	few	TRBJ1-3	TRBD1	CASRSRQGPGNTIYF	TGTGCCAGCAGGAGCAGACAGGGGCCGGGAAACACCATATATTTT
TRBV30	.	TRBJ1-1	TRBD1	CAWGTGGTEAFF	TGTGCCTGGGGGACAGGGGGGACTGAAGCTTTCTTT
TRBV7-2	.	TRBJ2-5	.	CASSLVSTGGAETQYF	TGTGCCAGCAGCTTAGTATCCACGGGGGGCGCGGAGACCCAGTACTTC
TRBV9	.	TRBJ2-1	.	CASSVVDGIAYNEQFF	TGTGCCAGCAGCGTAGTCGACGGGATCGCCTACAATGAGCAGTTCTTC
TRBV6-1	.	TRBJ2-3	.	CASSAYGLLTDTQYF	TGTGCCAGCAGTGCCTACGGACTCCTGACAGATACGCAGTATTTT
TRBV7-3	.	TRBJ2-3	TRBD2	CASSLGLASTDTQYF	TGTGCCAGCAGCCTGGGACTAGCTAGCACAGATACGCAGTATTTT
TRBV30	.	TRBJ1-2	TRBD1	CAWSPERTGYGYTF	TGTGCCTGGAGTCCAGAAAGGACAGGGTATGGCTACACCTTC
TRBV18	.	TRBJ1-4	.	CASSPLGLSATNEKLFF	TGTGCCAGCTCACCACTTGGGCTGAGTGCAACTAATGAAAAACTGTTTTTT
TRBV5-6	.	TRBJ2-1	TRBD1	CASSSGTVYNEQFF	TGTGCCAGCAGCTCCGGGACAGTCTACAATGAGCAGTTCTTC
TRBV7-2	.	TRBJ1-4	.	CASSIQGRVDEKLFF	TGTGCCAGCAGCATCCAGGGGAGGGTCGATGAAAAACTGTTTTTT
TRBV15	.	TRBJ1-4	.	CATSTEQGAHEKLFF	TGTGCCACCAGCACTGAACAGGGAGCACATGAAAAACTGTTTTTT
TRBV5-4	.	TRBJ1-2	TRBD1	CASSLDRGGYTF	TGTGCCAGCAGCTTGGACAGGGGTGGCTACACCTTC
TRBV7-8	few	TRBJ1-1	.	CASSLTRSMSTEAFF	TGTGCCAGCAGCCTAACGCGCTCAATGAGCACTGAAGCTTTCTTT
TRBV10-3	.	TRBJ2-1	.	CAISVPGGGGEQFF	TGTGCCATCAGTGTACCGGGAGGAGGGGGTGAGCAGTTCTTC
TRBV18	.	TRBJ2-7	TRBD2	CASSRGTSGRAYEQYF	TGTGCCAGCTCACGGGGGACTAGCGGGAGGGCCTACGAGCAGTACTTC
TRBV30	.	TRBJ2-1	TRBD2	CAWSVGTSGSYNEQFF	TGTGCCTGGAGTGTAGGGACTAGCGGCTCCTACAATGAGCAGTTCTTC
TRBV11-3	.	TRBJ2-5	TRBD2	CASSRGGETQYF	TGTGCCAGCAGCCGGGGGGGGGAGACCCAGTACTTC
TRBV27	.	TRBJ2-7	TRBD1	CASSLGGTGPYEQYF	TGTGCCAGCAGTTTAGGCGGGACAGGGCCCTACGAGCAGTACTTC
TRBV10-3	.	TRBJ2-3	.	CAISLQAKTYTDTQYF	TGTGCCATCAGTCTACAAGCGAAAACATACACAGATACGCAGTATTTT
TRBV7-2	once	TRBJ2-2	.	CASSRRVQSNTGELFF	TGTGCCAGCAGCCGCCGGGTTCAGTCGAACACCGGGGAGCTGTTTTTT
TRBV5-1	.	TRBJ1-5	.	CASSLIGDQPQHF	TGCGCCAGCAGCTTGATCGGGGATCAGCCCCAGCATTTT
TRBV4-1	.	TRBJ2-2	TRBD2	CASSQVGTSGRKTNTGELFF	TGCGCCAGCAGCCAAGTCGGGACTAGCGGGAGGAAAACGAACACCGGGGAGCTGTTTTTT
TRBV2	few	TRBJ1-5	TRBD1	CASRRQGAPTQPQHF	TGTGCCAGCAGAAGACAGGGGGCGCCGACTCAGCCCCAGCATTTT
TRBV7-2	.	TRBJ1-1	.	CASSHLQGWGGRAFF	TGTGCCAGCAGCCACCTTCAAGGTTGGGGCGGCAGGGCTTTCTTT
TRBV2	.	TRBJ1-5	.	CASSDLVGEGGNQPQHF	TGTGCCAGCAGTGATTTGGTTGGGGAGGGTGGCAATCAGCCCCAGCATTTT